A selection of T cell receptor beta chains follows, all from one sample in a study of T-cell reconstitution after alpha-beta-depleted transplantation in children. TCRdb analysed the PCR reads with MiXCR anew, one entry per CDR3 protein. The repertoire holds about 200,000 distinct CDR3 sequences, with under 8.5% as singletons. The sample in question was PBMCs, mostly from graft donor cells, obtained 360 days after TCRalphabeta/CD19-depleted stem cell transplant. The receptors derive from a male patient between 2 and 10 years old who had a stem cell transplant for acute myeloid leukemia, so the T cells may come from the graft donor. CDR3s include the opening cysteine and the closing phenylalanine or tryptophan. A D gene is named only where the DNA matches it firmly. The listing skips clone size in some rows; elsewhere it reads once, few, many or a size class.

V gene: TRBV20-1; CDR3 length: 15; D gene: TRBD2; clone size: .; CDR3 protein: CSASAGGRDAETQYF
V gene: TRBV2; CDR3 length: 12; D gene: .; clone size: many; CDR3 protein: CASSEWGSVKYF
V gene: TRBV2; CDR3 length: 13; D gene: TRBD1; clone size: .; CDR3 protein: CATGTGLPRELFF
V gene: TRBV29-1; CDR3 length: 13; D gene: TRBD2; clone size: many; CDR3 protein: CSVGTSGHGELFF
V gene: TRBV29-1; CDR3 length: 12; D gene: .; clone size: many; CDR3 protein: CSVAPFGGELFF
V gene: TRBV7-2; CDR3 length: 16; D gene: .; clone size: many; CDR3 protein: CASSPSRTVLSYEQYF
V gene: TRBV20-1; CDR3 length: 12; D gene: .; clone size: many; CDR3 protein: CSARELNYEQYF
V gene: TRBV6-5; CDR3 length: 13; D gene: .; clone size: few; CDR3 protein: CASSYTSTAVAFF
V gene: TRBV27; CDR3 length: 15; D gene: .; clone size: .; CDR3 protein: CASSSGFSRDQPQHF
V gene: TRBV5-1; CDR3 length: 14; D gene: .; clone size: .; CDR3 protein: CASSFGGEVDTQYF
V gene: TRBV5-1; CDR3 length: 16; D gene: .; clone size: few; CDR3 protein: CASSQNQGFGMSTQYF
V gene: TRBV5-1; CDR3 length: 13; D gene: .; clone size: many; CDR3 protein: CASNDGAQETQYF
V gene: TRBV10-3; CDR3 length: 17; D gene: TRBD2; clone size: medium-sized; CDR3 protein: CAISDPPGTRAKNIQYF
V gene: TRBV5-1; CDR3 length: 14; D gene: TRBD1; clone size: many; CDR3 protein: CASGLGQATYEQYF
V gene: TRBV28; CDR3 length: 12; D gene: .; clone size: few; CDR3 protein: CASSDGREKLFF
V gene: TRBV6-5; CDR3 length: 17; D gene: TRBD2; clone size: few; CDR3 protein: CASSYGRTSGGQETQYF
V gene: TRBV6-2/TRBV6-3; CDR3 length: 19; D gene: TRBD2; clone size: .; CDR3 protein: CASRDTSGSGNWVYNEQFF
V gene: TRBV12-3/TRBV12-4; CDR3 length: 15; D gene: .; clone size: few; CDR3 protein: CAFRRLAGITGELFF
V gene: TRBV7-2; CDR3 length: 13; D gene: .; clone size: few; CDR3 protein: CASSPWGNQPQHF
V gene: TRBV20-1; CDR3 length: 14; D gene: .; clone size: many; CDR3 protein: CSPGLELVYNEQFF
V gene: TRBV5-5; CDR3 length: 16; D gene: TRBD2; clone size: many; CDR3 protein: CASSLTSGKNTGELFF
V gene: TRBV3-1; CDR3 length: 16; D gene: .; clone size: few; CDR3 protein: CASSQVRAPRHNEQFF
V gene: TRBV7-9; CDR3 length: 13; D gene: .; clone size: .; CDR3 protein: CAGRRATNEKLFF
V gene: TRBV29-1; CDR3 length: 11; D gene: .; clone size: .; CDR3 protein: CSAWTAYEQYF
V gene: TRBV7-9; CDR3 length: 13; D gene: TRBD2; clone size: .; CDR3 protein: CASIGEGPYEQYF
V gene: TRBV3-1; CDR3 length: 16; D gene: TRBD1; clone size: .; CDR3 protein: CASSQIKGQAQETQYF
V gene: TRBV18; CDR3 length: 15; D gene: .; clone size: few; CDR3 protein: CASSPFRYGDTEAFF
V gene: TRBV7-2; CDR3 length: 16; D gene: .; clone size: .; CDR3 protein: CASSLFGRAPQETQYF
V gene: TRBV12-3/TRBV12-4; CDR3 length: 14; D gene: .; clone size: many; CDR3 protein: CASSQEGQSDEQYF
V gene: TRBV4-3; CDR3 length: 17; D gene: TRBD1; clone size: .; CDR3 protein: CASSQDIPGQGNTEAFF
V gene: TRBV20-1; CDR3 length: 17; D gene: .; clone size: .; CDR3 protein: CSASAGGPFYNTDTQYF
V gene: TRBV5-5; CDR3 length: 14; D gene: .; clone size: few; CDR3 protein: CASSLRRESGELFF
V gene: TRBV20-1; CDR3 length: 12; D gene: .; clone size: few; CDR3 protein: CSASQVRETQYF
V gene: TRBV5-1; CDR3 length: 14; D gene: TRBD1; clone size: few; CDR3 protein: CASSFHRGNTEAFF
V gene: TRBV7-6; CDR3 length: 16; D gene: TRBD2; clone size: many; CDR3 protein: CASSLRMEGGVHEQYF
V gene: TRBV11-2; CDR3 length: 16; D gene: TRBD2; clone size: .; CDR3 protein: CASSSARTSGSHEQFF
V gene: TRBV20-1; CDR3 length: 14; D gene: .; clone size: many; CDR3 protein: CSAQPSGLTYEQYF
V gene: TRBV29-1; CDR3 length: 14; D gene: .; clone size: .; CDR3 protein: CSVDLGYPVETQYF
V gene: TRBV12-3/TRBV12-4; CDR3 length: 15; D gene: .; clone size: few; CDR3 protein: CASSRRDPRYNEQFF
V gene: TRBV5-4; CDR3 length: 14; D gene: .; clone size: .; CDR3 protein: CASSLYRASETQYF
V gene: TRBV25-1; CDR3 length: 17; D gene: TRBD2; clone size: few; CDR3 protein: CASSETSGRRGYNEQFF
V gene: TRBV29-1; CDR3 length: 11; D gene: .; clone size: few; CDR3 protein: CSVKLWETQYF
V gene: TRBV29-1; CDR3 length: 14; D gene: .; clone size: few; CDR3 protein: CSVAPPGRTYEQYF
V gene: TRBV25-1; CDR3 length: 14; D gene: .; clone size: many; CDR3 protein: CATGVEPSGETQYF
V gene: TRBV12-3/TRBV12-4; CDR3 length: 14; D gene: .; clone size: many; CDR3 protein: CASSQGQGNTEAFF
V gene: TRBV24-1; CDR3 length: 20; D gene: .; clone size: many; CDR3 protein: CATSDLSHPNRDSGANVLTF
V gene: TRBV25-1; CDR3 length: 13; D gene: .; clone size: .; CDR3 protein: CASRRQAVGELFF
V gene: TRBV5-1; CDR3 length: 13; D gene: .; clone size: many; CDR3 protein: CASSFPAGETQYF
V gene: TRBV7-2; CDR3 length: 17; D gene: .; clone size: .; CDR3 protein: CASSLQFSSGGDTEAFF
V gene: TRBV3-1; CDR3 length: 15; D gene: .; clone size: .; CDR3 protein: CASSLSAQGGYEQYF